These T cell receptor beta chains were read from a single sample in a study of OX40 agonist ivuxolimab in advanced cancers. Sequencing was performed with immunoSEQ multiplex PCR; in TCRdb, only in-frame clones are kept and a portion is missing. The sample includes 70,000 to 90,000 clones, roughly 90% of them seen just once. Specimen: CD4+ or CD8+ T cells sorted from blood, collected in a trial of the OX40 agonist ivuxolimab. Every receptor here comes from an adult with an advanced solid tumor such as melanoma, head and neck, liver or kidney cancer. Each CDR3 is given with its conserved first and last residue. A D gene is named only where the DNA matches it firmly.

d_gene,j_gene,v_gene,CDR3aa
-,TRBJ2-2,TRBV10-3,CAISDAAGELFF
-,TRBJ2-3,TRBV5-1,CASSLGAGTSTDTQYF
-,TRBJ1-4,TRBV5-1,CASSATTATNEKLFF
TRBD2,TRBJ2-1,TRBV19,CATRLAGNNEQFF
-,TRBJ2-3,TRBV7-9,CASSSTGLQYF
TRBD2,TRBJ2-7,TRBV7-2,CASSLAGRGGLAGSYEQYF
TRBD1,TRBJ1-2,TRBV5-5,CASRRGAGGPLFGYTF
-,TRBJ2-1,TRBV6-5,CASSPTGRPENEQFF
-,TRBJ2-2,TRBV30,CAWSVHGPTGELFF
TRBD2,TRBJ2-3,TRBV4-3,CASSQEFAGLAASTDTQYF